These T cell receptor beta chains were read from a single sample in a study of PD-1 blockade in mismatch repair-deficient tumors. Assay used: immunoSEQ multiplex PCR; TCRdb lists only in-frame clones, some missing. The data show about 110,000 clones, 60% to 85% seen once. The starting material was peripheral blood, obtained about 13 months after starting pembrolizumab. Source of these receptors: an adult with mismatch repair-deficient cancer. The CDR3 runs from the conserved cysteine through the conserved F or W. Each record gives: CDR3 DNA, CDR3 protein, clone size, D gene, J gene, V gene. The D gene is left open where the match is weak. Clone size appears in some rows only: once, few, many, or a class for an expanded clone.

cdr3_nt: TGTGCCAGCAGCCGTCCCTGGACAGGGGACAGCACAGATACGCAGTATTTT
cdr3_aa: CASSRPWTGDSTDTQYF
clone_size: NA
d_call: TRBD1
j_call: TRBJ2-3
v_call: TRBV14

cdr3_nt: TGTGCCAGCAGCTGGGACAGGGGAAAAGCTTTCTTT
cdr3_aa: CASSWDRGKAFF
clone_size: NA
d_call: TRBD1
j_call: TRBJ1-1
v_call: TRBV7-2

cdr3_nt: TGTGCCAGCAGCTTATCGGGGAGGACGTACCAAGAGACCCAGTACTTC
cdr3_aa: CASSLSGRTYQETQYF
clone_size: NA
d_call: NA
j_call: TRBJ2-5
v_call: TRBV7-6

cdr3_nt: TGTGCCAGCAGTTTTACGGTGGGGCACACCCCCTACGAGCAGTACTTC
cdr3_aa: CASSFTVGHTPYEQYF
clone_size: NA
d_call: NA
j_call: TRBJ2-7
v_call: TRBV7-9

cdr3_nt: TGTGCCAGCAGACCTACCACAGGGGGATATACTGAAGCTTTCTTT
cdr3_aa: CASRPTTGGYTEAFF
clone_size: NA
d_call: TRBD1
j_call: TRBJ1-1
v_call: TRBV5-6

cdr3_nt: TGTGCCAGCAGTTTGTGGGGCAGGGATGCGGAGACCCAGTACTTC
cdr3_aa: CASSLWGRDAETQYF
clone_size: NA
d_call: NA
j_call: TRBJ2-5
v_call: TRBV28

cdr3_nt: TGTGCCAGCAGCCCGGGGGAGGTATTTTCTGGGGCCAACGTCCTGACTTTC
cdr3_aa: CASSPGEVFSGANVLTF
clone_size: NA
d_call: NA
j_call: TRBJ2-6
v_call: TRBV25-1

cdr3_nt: TGTGCCAGCCCCCTGCGGCTTTCTAGCGGGAGGGTCAATGAGCAGTTCTTC
cdr3_aa: CASPLRLSSGRVNEQFF
clone_size: NA
d_call: TRBD2
j_call: TRBJ2-1
v_call: TRBV5-8

cdr3_nt: TGTGCCAGCAGCGTAGTACCGGGACTAGGGTCTTACAATGAGCAGTTCTTC
cdr3_aa: CASSVVPGLGSYNEQFF
clone_size: NA
d_call: TRBD2
j_call: TRBJ2-1
v_call: TRBV9

cdr3_nt: TGTGCCAGCAGCTTTGGGGGGCTTGATGAAGCTTTCTTT
cdr3_aa: CASSFGGLDEAFF
clone_size: NA
d_call: NA
j_call: TRBJ1-1
v_call: TRBV5-6

cdr3_nt: TGCGCCAGCAGCCAAGTTAGCGCAGGGGGCCGGAACTATGGCTACACCTTC
cdr3_aa: CASSQVSAGGRNYGYTF
clone_size: NA
d_call: TRBD1
j_call: TRBJ1-2
v_call: TRBV4-1

cdr3_nt: TGTGCCACCAGCGGTATTCGGACAGGAACTATCACACCGGATTTT
cdr3_aa: CATSGIRTGTITPDF
clone_size: NA
d_call: TRBD1
j_call: TRBJ1-3
v_call: TRBV15

cdr3_nt: TGTGCCAGCAGCTTCTTCACAAACCCACTCTATGGCTACACCTTC
cdr3_aa: CASSFFTNPLYGYTF
clone_size: many
d_call: NA
j_call: TRBJ1-2
v_call: TRBV5-4

cdr3_nt: TGTGCCAGCAGCCCCCCGAGGACTGAAGCTTTCTTT
cdr3_aa: CASSPPRTEAFF
clone_size: NA
d_call: NA
j_call: TRBJ1-1
v_call: TRBV7-9

cdr3_nt: TGTGCCAGTAGTATCCCGGGAGGACTGGAGACCCAGTACTTC
cdr3_aa: CASSIPGGLETQYF
clone_size: NA
d_call: TRBD2
j_call: TRBJ2-5
v_call: TRBV19

cdr3_nt: TGTGCCAGCGGCGACAGTCTCTATGGCTACACCTTC
cdr3_aa: CASGDSLYGYTF
clone_size: NA
d_call: NA
j_call: TRBJ1-2
v_call: TRBV6-5

cdr3_nt: TGCGCCAGCAGCTCGCGGACGGCTAACTATGGCTACACCTTC
cdr3_aa: CASSSRTANYGYTF
clone_size: NA
d_call: NA
j_call: TRBJ1-2
v_call: TRBV5-1

cdr3_nt: TGTGCCAGTAGTCCCTATAGGAAGACGACAGGGTATTATCAGCCCCAGCATTTT
cdr3_aa: CASSPYRKTTGYYQPQHF
clone_size: NA
d_call: TRBD1
j_call: TRBJ1-5
v_call: TRBV19

cdr3_nt: TGTGCCAGCACCGCCCGGGAGAATCAGCCCCAGCATTTT
cdr3_aa: CASTARENQPQHF
clone_size: NA
d_call: NA
j_call: TRBJ1-5
v_call: TRBV6-1

cdr3_nt: TGTGCCAGCAGCTTGGTCCCGGAGAACACTGAAGCTTTCTTT
cdr3_aa: CASSLVPENTEAFF
clone_size: few
d_call: NA
j_call: TRBJ1-1
v_call: TRBV5-8

cdr3_nt: TGTGCCAGCAGCCAGACAGGGGGCACAGATACGCAGTATTTT
cdr3_aa: CASSQTGGTDTQYF
clone_size: once
d_call: TRBD1
j_call: TRBJ2-3
v_call: TRBV4-2

cdr3_nt: TGTGCAAGTCGCTTTAGTAGCGGGTTCTTCACCGAGCAGTACTTC
cdr3_aa: CASRFSSGFFTEQYF
clone_size: NA
d_call: NA
j_call: TRBJ2-7
v_call: TRBV12-2

cdr3_nt: TGTGCCAGCAGTGGGGACAGCTATTCCTACGAGCAGTACTTC
cdr3_aa: CASSGDSYSYEQYF
clone_size: NA
d_call: TRBD1
j_call: TRBJ2-7
v_call: TRBV2

cdr3_nt: TGCGCCAGCAGCTTGGCCGGTCAGACCAATGAGCAGTTCTTC
cdr3_aa: CASSLAGQTNEQFF
clone_size: NA
d_call: NA
j_call: TRBJ2-1
v_call: TRBV5-1

cdr3_nt: TGTGCCAGCAGCTTACAGGGGTCCCAGCCCCAGCATTTT
cdr3_aa: CASSLQGSQPQHF
clone_size: NA
d_call: TRBD1
j_call: TRBJ1-5
v_call: TRBV27

cdr3_nt: TGTGCCAGCAGCAGGGCTAATAAGGATTCACCCCTCCACTTT
cdr3_aa: CASSRANKDSPLHF
clone_size: NA
d_call: NA
j_call: TRBJ1-6
v_call: TRBV9

cdr3_nt: TGTGCCAGCAGTATTAATTCGGGAAACACCATATATTTT
cdr3_aa: CASSINSGNTIYF
clone_size: many
d_call: NA
j_call: TRBJ1-3
v_call: TRBV6-1

cdr3_nt: TGTGCCAGCAGCTTAGACCCCGGGGCCTTAGGCCTGAACACTGAAGCTTTCTTT
cdr3_aa: CASSLDPGALGLNTEAFF
clone_size: NA
d_call: NA
j_call: TRBJ1-1
v_call: TRBV13

cdr3_nt: TGTGCCTGTTCCGGGACAGGCCAAGGGGAGCAGTTCTTC
cdr3_aa: CACSGTGQGEQFF
clone_size: NA
d_call: TRBD1
j_call: TRBJ2-1
v_call: TRBV7-2

cdr3_nt: TGTGCTACGGGGAGGGGGGTCACTGAAGCTTTCTTT
cdr3_aa: CATGRGVTEAFF
clone_size: NA
d_call: NA
j_call: TRBJ1-1
v_call: TRBV9

cdr3_nt: TGCACCAGCAGCCCCTCGGGAGACCCCTACAATGAGCAGTTCTTC
cdr3_aa: CTSSPSGDPYNEQFF
clone_size: NA
d_call: NA
j_call: TRBJ2-1
v_call: TRBV1

cdr3_nt: TGTGCCAGCAGCTTGTACACAGACTACACAGATACGCAGTATTTT
cdr3_aa: CASSLYTDYTDTQYF
clone_size: once
d_call: NA
j_call: TRBJ2-3
v_call: TRBV7-3

cdr3_nt: TGCGCCAGCAGCCAAGGCGGACTAGCGGGAGACGAGCAGTACTTC
cdr3_aa: CASSQGGLAGDEQYF
clone_size: NA
d_call: TRBD2
j_call: TRBJ2-7
v_call: TRBV4-3

cdr3_nt: TGTGCCAGCAGCTTAGGTGTCCCCAGCACAGATACGCAGTATTTT
cdr3_aa: CASSLGVPSTDTQYF
clone_size: NA
d_call: NA
j_call: TRBJ2-3
v_call: TRBV7-2

cdr3_nt: TGTGCCAGCAGCCAACCTAATGAAAAACTGTTTTTT
cdr3_aa: CASSQPNEKLFF
clone_size: NA
d_call: NA
j_call: TRBJ1-4
v_call: TRBV14

cdr3_nt: TGTGCCAGCTCCCTCTCCTACGAGCAGTACTTC
cdr3_aa: CASSLSYEQYF
clone_size: NA
d_call: NA
j_call: TRBJ2-7
v_call: TRBV2

cdr3_nt: TGCGCCAGCAGCTTAATTCAGGGGACCACAGACACCGGGGAGCTGTTTTTT
cdr3_aa: CASSLIQGTTDTGELFF
clone_size: NA
d_call: NA
j_call: TRBJ2-2
v_call: TRBV5-1

cdr3_nt: TGTGCCAGCAGCTTAGGCGGGAGCCTCACAGATACGCAGTATTTT
cdr3_aa: CASSLGGSLTDTQYF
clone_size: NA
d_call: TRBD2
j_call: TRBJ2-3
v_call: TRBV11-3

cdr3_nt: TGTGCCAGTAGTCCTAGCGGGAGCAGGAATGAGCAGTTCTTC
cdr3_aa: CASSPSGSRNEQFF
clone_size: NA
d_call: TRBD2
j_call: TRBJ2-1
v_call: TRBV19

cdr3_nt: TGTGCCAGCAGCCTACTAGCGGGATACGAGCAGTACTTC
cdr3_aa: CASSLLAGYEQYF
clone_size: NA
d_call: TRBD2
j_call: TRBJ2-7
v_call: TRBV7-9

cdr3_nt: TGTGCCAGCAGTCCGGGGGGGGTTGGCTACACCTTC
cdr3_aa: CASSPGGVGYTF
clone_size: NA
d_call: NA
j_call: TRBJ1-2
v_call: TRBV28

cdr3_nt: TGTGCTAGTGGTTTGAGAGTAGACACCGGGGAGCTGTTTTTT
cdr3_aa: CASGLRVDTGELFF
clone_size: NA
d_call: NA
j_call: TRBJ2-2
v_call: TRBV12-5

cdr3_nt: TGCGCCAGCAGCGATCCTAGCGGTTCCTACGAGCAGTACTTC
cdr3_aa: CASSDPSGSYEQYF
clone_size: NA
d_call: TRBD2
j_call: TRBJ2-7
v_call: TRBV5-1

cdr3_nt: TGCAGCGTAATAGTGGGGTACGATCAGCCCCAGCATTTT
cdr3_aa: CSVIVGYDQPQHF
clone_size: NA
d_call: NA
j_call: TRBJ1-5
v_call: TRBV29-1

cdr3_nt: TGTGCCAGCAGCTTAATGACAGCAGACTTACAAGAGACCCAGTACTTC
cdr3_aa: CASSLMTADLQETQYF
clone_size: NA
d_call: NA
j_call: TRBJ2-5
v_call: TRBV11-1

cdr3_nt: TGTGCCAGTACCAACAGGGTCCAAGAGACCCAGTACTTC
cdr3_aa: CASTNRVQETQYF
clone_size: NA
d_call: NA
j_call: TRBJ2-5
v_call: TRBV19

cdr3_nt: TGTGCCATCAGTGAGGGGGGGTTATCGGAGACCCAGTACTTC
cdr3_aa: CAISEGGLSETQYF
clone_size: once
d_call: NA
j_call: TRBJ2-5
v_call: TRBV10-3

cdr3_nt: TGTGCCAGTAAACAGGGGAATTTGAACACCGGGGAGCTGTTTTTT
cdr3_aa: CASKQGNLNTGELFF
clone_size: NA
d_call: TRBD1
j_call: TRBJ2-2
v_call: TRBV5-6

cdr3_nt: TGTGCCAGCAGTTACAGAGGACTGGCGGATACGCAGTATTTT
cdr3_aa: CASSYRGLADTQYF
clone_size: NA
d_call: NA
j_call: TRBJ2-3
v_call: TRBV6-6

cdr3_nt: TGTGCCTGGGGAGGGGGGTTTTACAATGAGCAGTTCTTC
cdr3_aa: CAWGGGFYNEQFF
clone_size: few
d_call: NA
j_call: TRBJ2-1
v_call: TRBV30

cdr3_nt: TGTGCCAGCAGCTTACAAGACAGAGGAATAGCTAACTATGGCTACACCTTC
cdr3_aa: CASSLQDRGIANYGYTF
clone_size: NA
d_call: NA
j_call: TRBJ1-2
v_call: TRBV11-2